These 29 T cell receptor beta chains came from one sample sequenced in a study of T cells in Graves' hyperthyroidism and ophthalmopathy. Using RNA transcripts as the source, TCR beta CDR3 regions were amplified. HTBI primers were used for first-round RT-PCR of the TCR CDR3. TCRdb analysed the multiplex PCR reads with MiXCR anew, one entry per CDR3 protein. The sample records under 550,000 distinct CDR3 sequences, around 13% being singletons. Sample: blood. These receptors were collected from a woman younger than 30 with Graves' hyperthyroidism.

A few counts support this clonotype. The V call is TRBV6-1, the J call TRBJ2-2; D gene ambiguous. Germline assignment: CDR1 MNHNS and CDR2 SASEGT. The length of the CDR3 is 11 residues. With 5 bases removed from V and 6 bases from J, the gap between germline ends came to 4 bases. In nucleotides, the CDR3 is TGTGCCAGCAGTTGGTCCGGGGAGCTGTTTTTT. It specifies CASSWSGELFF.

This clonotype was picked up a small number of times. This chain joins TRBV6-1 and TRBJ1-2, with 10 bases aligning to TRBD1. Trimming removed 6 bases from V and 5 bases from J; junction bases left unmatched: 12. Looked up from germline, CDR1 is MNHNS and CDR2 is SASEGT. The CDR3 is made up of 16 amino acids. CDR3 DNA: TGTGCCAGCAGCCACCTGACAGGGGGCGCCGGGTATGGCTACACCTTC. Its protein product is CASSHLTGGAGYGYTF.

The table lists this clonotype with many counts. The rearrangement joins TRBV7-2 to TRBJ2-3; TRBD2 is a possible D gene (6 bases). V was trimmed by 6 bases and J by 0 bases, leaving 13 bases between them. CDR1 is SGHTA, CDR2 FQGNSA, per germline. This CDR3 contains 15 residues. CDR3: CASRVGLTSTDTQYF. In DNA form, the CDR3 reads TGTGCCAGCAGGGTCGGACTAACAAGCACAGATACGCAGTATTTT.

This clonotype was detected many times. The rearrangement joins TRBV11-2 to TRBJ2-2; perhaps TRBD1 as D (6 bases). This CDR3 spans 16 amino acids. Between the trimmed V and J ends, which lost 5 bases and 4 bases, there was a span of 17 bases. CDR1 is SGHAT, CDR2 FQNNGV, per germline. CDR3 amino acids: CASSRRDTHGTGELFF. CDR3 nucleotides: TGTGCCAGCAGCCGACGGGACACGCATGGCACCGGGGAGCTGTTTTTT.

The CDR3 region is CASRQGAGIQYF. In DNA, the CDR3 is TGTGCCAGCAGACAGGGGGCTGGCATTCAGTACTTC. V and J are TRBV27 and TRBJ2-4, with 9 positions matching TRBD1. This CDR3 has 12 residues. J was trimmed by 9 bases and V by 6 bases; bases with no gene match: 3. Germline-derived CDR1 and CDR2 are MNHEY and SMNVEV (reference sequence).

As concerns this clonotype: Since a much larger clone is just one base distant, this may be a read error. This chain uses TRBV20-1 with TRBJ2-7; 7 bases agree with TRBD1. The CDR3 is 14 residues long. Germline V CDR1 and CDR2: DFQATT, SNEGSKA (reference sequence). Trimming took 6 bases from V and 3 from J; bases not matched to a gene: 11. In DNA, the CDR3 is TGCAGTGCCTTTGACCCGGGGACAGACTACGAGCAGTACTTC. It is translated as CSAFDPGTDYEQYF.

The CDR3 here is CASRSQGQNTEAFF. CDR3 DNA: TGTGCCAGCAGGTCCCAGGGACAGAACACTGAAGCTTTCTTT. The V call is TRBV7-9, the J call TRBJ1-1; the D gene is possibly TRBD1 (6 bases). The CDR3 runs 14 residues. The germline gives CDR1 SEHNR, CDR2 FQNEAQ (reference sequence). Between the trimmed V and J ends, which lost 6 bases and 1 base, there was a span of 12 bases.

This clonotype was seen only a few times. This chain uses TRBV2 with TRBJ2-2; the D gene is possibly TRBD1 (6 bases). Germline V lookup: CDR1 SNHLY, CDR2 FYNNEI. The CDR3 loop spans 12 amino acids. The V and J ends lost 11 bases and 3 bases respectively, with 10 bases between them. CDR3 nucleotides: TGTGCCGGGACACAAGACACCGGGGAGCTGTTTTTT. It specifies CAGTQDTGELFF.

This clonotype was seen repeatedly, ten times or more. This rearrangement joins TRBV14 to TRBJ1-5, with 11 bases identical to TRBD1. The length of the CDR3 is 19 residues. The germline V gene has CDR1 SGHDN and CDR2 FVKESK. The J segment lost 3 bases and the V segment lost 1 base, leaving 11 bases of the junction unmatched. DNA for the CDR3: TGTGCCAGCAGCCAAGTGCCGGGACAGGGGGGTTATGTCAATCAGCCCCAGCATTTT. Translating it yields CASSQVPGQGGYVNQPQHF.

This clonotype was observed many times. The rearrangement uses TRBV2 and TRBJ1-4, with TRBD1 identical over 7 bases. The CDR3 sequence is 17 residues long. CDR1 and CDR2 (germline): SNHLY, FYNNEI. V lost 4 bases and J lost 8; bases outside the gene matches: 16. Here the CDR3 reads CASSALPSRQGGEKLFF. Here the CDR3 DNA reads TGTGCCAGCAGTGCGCTCCCCTCCCGACAGGGCGGGGAAAAACTGTTTTTT.

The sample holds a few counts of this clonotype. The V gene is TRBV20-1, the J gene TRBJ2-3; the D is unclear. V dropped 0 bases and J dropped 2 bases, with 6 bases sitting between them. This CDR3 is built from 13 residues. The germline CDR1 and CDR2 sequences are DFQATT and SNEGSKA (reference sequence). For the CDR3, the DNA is TGCAGTGCTAGAGATATTACCACAGATACGCAGTATTTT. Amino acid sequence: CSARDITTDTQYF.

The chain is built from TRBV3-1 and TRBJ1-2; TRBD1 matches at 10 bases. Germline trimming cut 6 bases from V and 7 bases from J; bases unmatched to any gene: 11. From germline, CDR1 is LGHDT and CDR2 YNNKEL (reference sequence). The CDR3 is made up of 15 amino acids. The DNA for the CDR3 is TGTGCCAGCAGTCCCACCCCAGACAGGGGGCTTGGCTACACCTTC. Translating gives CASSPTPDRGLGYTF.

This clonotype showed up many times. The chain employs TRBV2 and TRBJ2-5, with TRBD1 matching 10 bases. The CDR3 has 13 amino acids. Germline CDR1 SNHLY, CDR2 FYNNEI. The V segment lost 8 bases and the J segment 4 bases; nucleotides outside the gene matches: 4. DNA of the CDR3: TGTGCCAGCGGCAGGGACAGGGGAGAGACCCAGTACTTC. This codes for CASGRDRGETQYF.

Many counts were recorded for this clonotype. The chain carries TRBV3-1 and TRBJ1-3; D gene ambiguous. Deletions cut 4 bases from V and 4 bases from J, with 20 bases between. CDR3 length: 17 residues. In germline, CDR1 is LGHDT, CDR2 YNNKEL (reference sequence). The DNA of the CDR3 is TGTGCCAGCAGCCTAGACGCGGACCCGGTGATAGGAAACACCATATATTTT. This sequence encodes CASSLDADPVIGNTIYF.

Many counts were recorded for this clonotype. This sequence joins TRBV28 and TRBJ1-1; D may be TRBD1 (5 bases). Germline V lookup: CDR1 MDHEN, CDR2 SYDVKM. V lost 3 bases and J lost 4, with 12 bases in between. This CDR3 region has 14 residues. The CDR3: CASSFGARFTEAFF. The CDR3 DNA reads TGTGCCAGCAGTTTCGGGGCGCGTTTCACTGAAGCTTTCTTT.

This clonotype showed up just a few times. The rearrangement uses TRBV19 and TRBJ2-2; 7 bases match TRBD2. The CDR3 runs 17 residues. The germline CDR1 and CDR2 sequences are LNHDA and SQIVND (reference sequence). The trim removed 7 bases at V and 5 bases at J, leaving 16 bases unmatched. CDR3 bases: TGTGCCAGTACCGGGGTGGGGCCTAGCGGAAGGACCGGGGAGCTGTTTTTT. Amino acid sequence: CASTGVGPSGRTGELFF.

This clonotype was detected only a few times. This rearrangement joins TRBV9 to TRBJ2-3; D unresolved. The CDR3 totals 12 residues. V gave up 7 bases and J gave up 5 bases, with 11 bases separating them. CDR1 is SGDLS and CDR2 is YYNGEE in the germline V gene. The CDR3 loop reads CASQPAGDTQYF. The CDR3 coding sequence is TGTGCCAGCCAGCCCGCTGGAGATACGCAGTATTTT.

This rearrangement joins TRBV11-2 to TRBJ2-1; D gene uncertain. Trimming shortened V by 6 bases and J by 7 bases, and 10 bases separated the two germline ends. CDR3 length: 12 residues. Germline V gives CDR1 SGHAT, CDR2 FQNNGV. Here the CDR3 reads CASRDKGNEQFF. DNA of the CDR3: TGTGCCAGCAGAGATAAGGGTAATGAGCAGTTCTTC.

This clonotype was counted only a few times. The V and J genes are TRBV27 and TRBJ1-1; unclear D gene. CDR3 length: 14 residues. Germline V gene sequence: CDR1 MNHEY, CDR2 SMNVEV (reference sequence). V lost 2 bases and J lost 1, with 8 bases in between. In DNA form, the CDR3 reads TGTGCCAGCAGTTTAGACACAAGGAACACTGAAGCTTTCTTT. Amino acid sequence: CASSLDTRNTEAFF.

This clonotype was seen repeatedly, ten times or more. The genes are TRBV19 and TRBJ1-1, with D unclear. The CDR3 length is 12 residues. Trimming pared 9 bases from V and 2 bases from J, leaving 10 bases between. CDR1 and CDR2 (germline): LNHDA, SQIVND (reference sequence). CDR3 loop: CASSRTNTEAFF. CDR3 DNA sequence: TGTGCCAGCAGCCGGACCAACACTGAAGCTTTCTTT.

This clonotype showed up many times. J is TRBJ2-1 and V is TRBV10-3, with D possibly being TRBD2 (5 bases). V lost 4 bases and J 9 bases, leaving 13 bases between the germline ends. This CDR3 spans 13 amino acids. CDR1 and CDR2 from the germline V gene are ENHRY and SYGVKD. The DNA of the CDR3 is TGTGCCATCAGTGTGGAGGCCGTCGGTGAGCAGTTCTTC. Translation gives CAISVEAVGEQFF.

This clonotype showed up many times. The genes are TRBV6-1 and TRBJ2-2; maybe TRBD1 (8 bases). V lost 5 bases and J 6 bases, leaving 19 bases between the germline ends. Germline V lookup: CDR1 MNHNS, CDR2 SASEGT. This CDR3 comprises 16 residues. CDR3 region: CASSTSGTGESGELFF. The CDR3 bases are TGTGCCAGCAGTACCAGCGGGACAGGAGAGTCCGGGGAGCTGTTTTTT.

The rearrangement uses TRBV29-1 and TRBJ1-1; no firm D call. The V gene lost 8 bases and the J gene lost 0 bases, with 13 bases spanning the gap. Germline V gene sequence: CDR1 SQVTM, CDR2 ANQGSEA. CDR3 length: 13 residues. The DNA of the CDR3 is TGCAGCTTTAACCGGAACATGAACACTGAAGCTTTCTTT. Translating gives CSFNRNMNTEAFF.

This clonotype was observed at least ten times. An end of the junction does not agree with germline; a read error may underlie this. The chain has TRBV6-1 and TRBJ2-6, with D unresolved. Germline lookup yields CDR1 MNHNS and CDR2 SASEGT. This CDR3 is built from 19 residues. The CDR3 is CASREDPFEWGSGANVLTF. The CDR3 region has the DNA TGTGCCAGCAGGGAAGACCCATTTGAATGGGGATCTGGGGCCAACGTCCTGACTTTC.

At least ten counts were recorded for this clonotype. The CDR3 DNA follows: TGCAGTGCTAATGGACTAGCGGGATCAGATACGCAGTATTTT. Translated: CSANGLAGSDTQYF. This chain links TRBV20-1 with TRBJ2-3; 12 bases are a match to TRBD2. The CDR3 consists of 14 residues. J gave up 4 bases and V 4 bases, and 3 bases lay outside the gene matches. Germline lookup yields CDR1 DFQATT and CDR2 SNEGSKA (reference sequence).

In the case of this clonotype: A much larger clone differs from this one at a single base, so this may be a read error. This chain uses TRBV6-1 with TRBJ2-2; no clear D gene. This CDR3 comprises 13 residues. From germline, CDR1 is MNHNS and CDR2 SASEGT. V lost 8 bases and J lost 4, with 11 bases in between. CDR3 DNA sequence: TGTGCCAGCGGTGTCGGCTTCACCGGGGAGCTGTTTTTT. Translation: CASGVGFTGELFF.

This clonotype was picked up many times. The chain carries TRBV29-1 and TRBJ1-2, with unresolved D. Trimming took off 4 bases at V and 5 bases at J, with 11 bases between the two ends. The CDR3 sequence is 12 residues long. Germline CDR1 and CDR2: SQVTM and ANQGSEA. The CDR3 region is CSVVALRYGYTF. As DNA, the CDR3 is TGCAGCGTTGTAGCCCTTCGATATGGCTACACCTTC.

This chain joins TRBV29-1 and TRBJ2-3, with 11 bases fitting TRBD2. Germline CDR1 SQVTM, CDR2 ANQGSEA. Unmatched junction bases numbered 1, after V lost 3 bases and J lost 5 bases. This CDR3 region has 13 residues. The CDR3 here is CSVDGLAGDTQYF. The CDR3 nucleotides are TGCAGCGTTGACGGACTAGCGGGAGATACGCAGTATTTT.

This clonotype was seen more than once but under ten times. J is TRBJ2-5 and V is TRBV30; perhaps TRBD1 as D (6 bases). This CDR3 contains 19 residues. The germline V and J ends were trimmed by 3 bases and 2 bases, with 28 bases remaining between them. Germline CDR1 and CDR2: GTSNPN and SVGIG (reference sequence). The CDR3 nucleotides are TGTGCCTGGAGACACGAAACGCCCCGGACGCCCGGGACACAAGAGACCCAGTACTTC. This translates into CAWRHETPRTPGTQETQYF.